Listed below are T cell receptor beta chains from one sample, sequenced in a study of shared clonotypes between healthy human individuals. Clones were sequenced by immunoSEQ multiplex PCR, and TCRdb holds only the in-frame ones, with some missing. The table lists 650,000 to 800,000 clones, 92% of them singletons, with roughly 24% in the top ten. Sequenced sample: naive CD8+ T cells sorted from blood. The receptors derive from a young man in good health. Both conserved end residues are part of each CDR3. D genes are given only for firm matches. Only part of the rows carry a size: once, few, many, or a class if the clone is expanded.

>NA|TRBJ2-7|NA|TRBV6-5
TGTGCCAGCAGACAAACGGCAGGGCTTGACGAGCAGTACTTC
CASRQTAGLDEQYF
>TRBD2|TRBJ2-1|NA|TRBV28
TGTGCCAGCGGCCTGCGGGAGGGCCTTGGAGTGGAGCAGTTCTTC
CASGLREGLGVEQFF
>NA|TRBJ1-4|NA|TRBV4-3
TGCGCCAGCAGCCAAGATTCGGGGTGGGATGAAAAACTGTTTTTT
CASSQDSGWDEKLFF
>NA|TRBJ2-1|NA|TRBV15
TGTGCCACCAGCCTAACTACCCTTACAGGGCATGAGCAGTTCTTC
CATSLTTLTGHEQFF
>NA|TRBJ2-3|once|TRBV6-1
TGTGCCAGCAGTGAAACGGGAGTCGGAGATACGCAGTATTTT
CASSETGVGDTQYF
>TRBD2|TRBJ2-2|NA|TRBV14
TGTGCCAGCAGCCATTCGGGAGGGCCGAGCACCGGGGAGCTGTTTTTT
CASSHSGGPSTGELFF
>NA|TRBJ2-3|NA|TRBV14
TGTGCCAGCAGCTACGGGGTAGGATCCACAGATACGCAGTATTTT
CASSYGVGSTDTQYF
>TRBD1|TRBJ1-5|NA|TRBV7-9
TGTGCCAGCAGCTTGGGCGGACAGGGGTTTCAGCCCCAGCATTTT
CASSLGGQGFQPQHF
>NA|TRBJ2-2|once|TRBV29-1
TGCAGCGTTGCGAGGGGTACGGGGGAGCTGTTTTTT
CSVARGTGELFF
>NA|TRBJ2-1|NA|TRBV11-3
TGTGCCAGCAGCTTACTCGCGGTATCGGCAAATGAGCAGTTCTTC
CASSLLAVSANEQFF
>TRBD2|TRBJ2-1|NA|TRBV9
TGTGCCAGCAGCGAGGGGACTAGCGGAGTGGGTGAGCAGTTCTTC
CASSEGTSGVGEQFF
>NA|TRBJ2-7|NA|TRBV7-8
TGTGCCAGCAGCTTAGAGGGTACTACACGCTCCTACGAGCAGTACTTC
CASSLEGTTRSYEQYF
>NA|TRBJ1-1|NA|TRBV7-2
TGTGCCAGCAGGTTTGGAGGTTGGGACACTGAAGCTTTCTTT
CASRFGGWDTEAFF
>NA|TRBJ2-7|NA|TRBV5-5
TGTGCCAGCAGCTTAACAGGTTACGAGCAGTACTTC
CASSLTGYEQYF
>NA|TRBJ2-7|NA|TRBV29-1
TGCAGCGTTGGAGTCGGCGAGCAGTACTTC
CSVGVGEQYF
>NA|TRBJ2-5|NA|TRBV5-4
TGTGCCAGCAGCTTGGTGGACGAGACCCAGTACTTC
CASSLVDETQYF
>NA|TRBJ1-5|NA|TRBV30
TGTGCCTGGAGTGAGGTGAGGAGCAATCAGCCCCAGCATTTT
CAWSEVRSNQPQHF
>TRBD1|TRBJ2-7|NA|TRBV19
TGTGCCAGTAGTCCCCGGACAGGGACCTCCTACGAGCAGTACTTC
CASSPRTGTSYEQYF
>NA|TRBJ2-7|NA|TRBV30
TGTGCCTGGGGAGAGAGCGAGCAGTACTTC
CAWGESEQYF
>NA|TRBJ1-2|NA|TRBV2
TGTGCCAGCAGTGACGAGGGGATCCCTAACTATGGCTACACCTTC
CASSDEGIPNYGYTF
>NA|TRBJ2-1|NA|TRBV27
TGTGCCAGCAGTTTAAGACCCTACTCCTACAATGAGCAGTTCTTC
CASSLRPYSYNEQFF
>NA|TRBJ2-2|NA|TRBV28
TGTGCCAGCAGTTTATCCCTCACCGGGGAGCTGTTTTTT
CASSLSLTGELFF
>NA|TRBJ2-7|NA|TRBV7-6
TGTGCCAGCAGCTCCAACTATTACGAGCAGTACTTC
CASSSNYYEQYF
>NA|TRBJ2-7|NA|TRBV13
TGTGCCAGCAGCTTGGCGGTCGTCTCCTACGAGCAGTACTTC
CASSLAVVSYEQYF
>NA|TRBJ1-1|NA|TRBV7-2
TGTGCCAGCAGCTTAATGGGAAACACTGAAGCTTTCTTT
CASSLMGNTEAFF
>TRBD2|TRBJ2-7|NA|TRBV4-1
TGCGCCAGCAGCCCGGGTTGGGGGAGGGATGGTTTGCAGTACTTC
CASSPGWGRDGLQYF
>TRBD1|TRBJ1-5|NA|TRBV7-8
TGTGCCAGCAGCTTATCCCGGACAGGGGGCAATCAGCCCCAGCATTTT
CASSLSRTGGNQPQHF
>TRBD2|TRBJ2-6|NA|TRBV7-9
TGTGCCAGCAGCTACCTAGCGGGAGGGCCGTCTGGGGCCAACGTCCTGACTTTC
CASSYLAGGPSGANVLTF
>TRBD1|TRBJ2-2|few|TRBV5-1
TGCGCCAGCAGCTGGGACAGGGGGCATACCACCGGGGAGCTGTTTTTT
CASSWDRGHTTGELFF
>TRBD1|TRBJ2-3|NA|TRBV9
TGTGCCAGCAGCGGGACGCAGGGGGCTCGGCCGTATAGCACAGATACGCAGTATTTT
CASSGTQGARPYSTDTQYF
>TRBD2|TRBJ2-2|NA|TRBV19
TGTGCCAGTAGTCCGAAGACTAGCGGGAGGGAGGAGGAGCTGTTTTTT
CASSPKTSGREEELFF
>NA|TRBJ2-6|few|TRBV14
TGTGCCAGCAGCCAAGTCTCGGAGGGTGCAGCTGTCTGGAACGTCCTGACTTTC
CASSQVSEGAAVWNVLTF
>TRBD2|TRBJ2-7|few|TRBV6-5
TGTGCCAGCAGTCTAGCGGGAGTCTACGAGCAGTACTTC
CASSLAGVYEQYF
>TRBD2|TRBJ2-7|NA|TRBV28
TGTGCCAGCAGTTTACATCGGCGGGAGCTCTCCTACGAGCAGTACTTC
CASSLHRRELSYEQYF
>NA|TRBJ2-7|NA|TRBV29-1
TGCAGCGTTCAGACAGAGAGCTCCTACGAGCAGTACTTC
CSVQTESSYEQYF
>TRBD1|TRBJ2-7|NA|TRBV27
TGTGCCAGCAGTCCGGGACAGGGGGCGGGAGAGCAGTACTTC
CASSPGQGAGEQYF
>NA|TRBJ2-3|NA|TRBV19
TGTGCCAGTAGCCCGGTAACCTCGAGGGGAGATACGCAGTATTTT
CASSPVTSRGDTQYF
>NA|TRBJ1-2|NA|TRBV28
TGTGCCAGCAGGTGGAGGACAGCTCATTATGGCTACACCTTC
CASRWRTAHYGYTF
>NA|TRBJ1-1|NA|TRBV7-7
TGTGCCAGCAGCCCAAATGTGGGTGGCACTGAAGCTTTCTTT
CASSPNVGGTEAFF
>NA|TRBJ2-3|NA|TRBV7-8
TGTGCCAGCAGACTAAAAGGAGGCACAGATACGCAGTATTTT
CASRLKGGTDTQYF
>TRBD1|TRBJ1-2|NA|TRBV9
TGTGCCAGCACCCCGGATCAGGGGGTGGGCGGCTACACCTTC
CASTPDQGVGGYTF
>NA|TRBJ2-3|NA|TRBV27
TGTGCCAGCAGTTTTGGTGCGTTAGGCACAGATACGCAGTATTTT
CASSFGALGTDTQYF
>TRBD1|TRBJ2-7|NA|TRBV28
TGTGCCAGCAGTACCCCCGGGACAGGAAGGCTCTACGAGCAGTACTTC
CASSTPGTGRLYEQYF
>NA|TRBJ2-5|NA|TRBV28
TGTGCCAGCAGATCACAGGGATGGGAGACCCAGTACTTC
CASRSQGWETQYF
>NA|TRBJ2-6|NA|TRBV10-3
TGTGCCATCGAAGATCGTCGCTCTGGGGCCAACGTCCTGACTTTC
CAIEDRRSGANVLTF
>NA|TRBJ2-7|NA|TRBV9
TGTGCCAGCACCTTTAGTTACAGGGACGCTTTTGCCTCCTACGAGCAGTACTTC
CASTFSYRDAFASYEQYF
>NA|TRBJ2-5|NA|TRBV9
TGTGCCAGCAGCGACCCCCCTGGAGAGACCCAGTACTTC
CASSDPPGETQYF
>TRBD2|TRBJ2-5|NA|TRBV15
TGTGCCACCAGCGGGACTAGCGCTGAGACCCAGTACTTC
CATSGTSAETQYF
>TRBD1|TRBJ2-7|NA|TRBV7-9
TGTGCCAGCAGCTCCGGGACAGAGAAGTGGTGGGAGCAGTACTTC
CASSSGTEKWWEQYF
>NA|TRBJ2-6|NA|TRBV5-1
TGCGCCAGCAGCTCGGGGGAGGCTGGGGCCAACGTCCTGACTTTC
CASSSGEAGANVLTF
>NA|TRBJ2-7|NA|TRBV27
TGTGCCAGCAGTTATAGTGGCCCTAACTACGAGCAGTACTTC
CASSYSGPNYEQYF